This T cell receptor beta chain was recorded in a study of shared clonotypes between healthy human individuals. CDR1 and CDR2 (germline): SGHNT, YYREEE (reference sequence). Trimming took off 2 bases at V and 2 bases at J, with 11 bases between the two ends. CDR3 length equals 14 residues. The protocol was immunoSEQ multiplex PCR, while the TCRdb copy is restricted to in-frame clones and leaves out a portion. The profile shows roughly 2.2 million clones, about 92% of them singletons. V and J are TRBV5-4 and TRBJ2-7; D is unresolved. The sequencing sample was made of naive CD4+ T cells from PBMCs. Subset described: CD45RA+ positively selected. The TCR sequence derives from a man aged 18 to 35 in good health. Some clones in this sample may be carry-over from other donors' samples. In DNA, the CDR3 is TGTGCCAGCAGCTTTGTGATAGGAGCCTACGAGCAGTACTTC. Its translation is CASSFVIGAYEQYF. Filled out from reference TRBV5-4 and TRBJ2-7, the complete variable domain reads ETGVTQSPTHLIKTRGQQVTLRCSSQSGHNTVSWYQQALGQGPQFIFQYYREEENGRGNFPPRFSGLQFPNYSSELNVNALELDDSALYLCASSFVIGAYEQYFGPGTRLTVT.